What follows is one T cell receptor beta chain and its context. No antigen is known for it. The data originate from a study of cytomegalovirus exposure and HLA in healthy donors. Overall study results and limits: What a later analysis showed was that several of the most significant clusters appeared linked to common viral pathogens.

Germline CDR1 MNHEY, CDR2 SVGAGI. Trimming cost V 3 bases and J 3 bases, with 10 bases left between them. This CDR3 is 14 amino acids long. With 60 Vbeta and 13 Jbeta primers, the PCR was carried out. Method: immunoSEQ multiplex PCR; TCRdb's copy keeps in-frame clones and lacks some. The sample carries more than 150,000 clones, around 79% recorded once. The source of this sequence is a man in his forties or fifties in good health and CMV-seropositive. The V and J genes are TRBV6-5 and TRBJ2-3, with unresolved D. The sequenced material came from PBMCs. DNA of the CDR3: TGTGCCAGCAGTTATAAATGGCTTACAGATACGCAGTATTTT. Translating gives CASSYKWLTDTQYF.